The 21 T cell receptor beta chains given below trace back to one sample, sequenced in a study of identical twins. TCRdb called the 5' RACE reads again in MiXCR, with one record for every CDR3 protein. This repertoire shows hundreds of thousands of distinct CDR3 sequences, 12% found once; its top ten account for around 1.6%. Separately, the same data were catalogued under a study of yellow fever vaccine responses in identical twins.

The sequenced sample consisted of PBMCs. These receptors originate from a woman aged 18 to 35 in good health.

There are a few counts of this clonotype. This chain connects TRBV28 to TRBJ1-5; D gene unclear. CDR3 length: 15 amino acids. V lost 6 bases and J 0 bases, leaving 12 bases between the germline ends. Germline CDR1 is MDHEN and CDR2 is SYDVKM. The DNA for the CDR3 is TGTGCCAGCAGACAACGAGATTATAGCAATCAGCCCCAGCATTTT. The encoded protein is CASRQRDYSNQPQHF. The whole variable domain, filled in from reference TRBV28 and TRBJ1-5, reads DVKVTQSSRYLVKRTGEKVFLECVQDMDHENMFWYRQDPGLGLRLIYFSYDVKMKEKGDIPEGYSVSREKKERFSLILESASTNQTSMYLCASRQRDYSNQPQHFGDGTRLSIL.

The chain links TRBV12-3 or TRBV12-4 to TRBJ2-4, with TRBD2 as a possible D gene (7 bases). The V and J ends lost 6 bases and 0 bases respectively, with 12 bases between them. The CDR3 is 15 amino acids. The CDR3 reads CASSPGGRAKNIQYF. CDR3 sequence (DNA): TGTGCCAGCAGCCCCGGGGGGCGAGCCAAAAACATTCAGTACTTC.

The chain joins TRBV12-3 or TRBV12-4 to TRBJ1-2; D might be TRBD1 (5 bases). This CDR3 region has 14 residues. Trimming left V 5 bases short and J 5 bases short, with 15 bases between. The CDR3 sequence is CASSLKGTFYGYTF. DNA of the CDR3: TGTGCCAGCAGTCTCAAGGGGACCTTTTATGGCTACACCTTC.

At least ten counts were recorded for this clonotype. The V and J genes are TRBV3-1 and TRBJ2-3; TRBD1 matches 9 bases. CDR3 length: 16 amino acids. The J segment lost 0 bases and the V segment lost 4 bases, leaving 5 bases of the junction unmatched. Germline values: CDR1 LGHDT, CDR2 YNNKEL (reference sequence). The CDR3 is CASSPYRGLSTDTQYF. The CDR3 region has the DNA TGTGCCAGCAGCCCCTACAGGGGGCTCAGCACAGATACGCAGTATTTT.

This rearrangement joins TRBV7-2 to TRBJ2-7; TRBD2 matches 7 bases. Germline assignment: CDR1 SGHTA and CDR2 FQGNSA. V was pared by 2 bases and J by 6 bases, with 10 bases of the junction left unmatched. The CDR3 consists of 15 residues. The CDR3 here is CASSLWGAGAGEQYF. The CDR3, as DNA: TGTGCCAGCAGCTTATGGGGTGCGGGAGCTGGCGAGCAGTACTTC.

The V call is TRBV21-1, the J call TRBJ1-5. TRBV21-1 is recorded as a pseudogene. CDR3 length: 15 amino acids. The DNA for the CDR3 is TGTGCCAGCAACTCGTGGAAGCTGGGTAATCAGCCCCAGCATTTT. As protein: CASNSWKLGNQPQHF.

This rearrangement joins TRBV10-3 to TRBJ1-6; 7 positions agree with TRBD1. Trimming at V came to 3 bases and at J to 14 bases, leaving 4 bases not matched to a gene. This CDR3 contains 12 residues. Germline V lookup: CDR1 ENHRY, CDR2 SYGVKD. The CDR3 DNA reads TGTGCCATCAGTGATCACAGGGGATCCCTCCACTTT. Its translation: CAISDHRGSLHF.

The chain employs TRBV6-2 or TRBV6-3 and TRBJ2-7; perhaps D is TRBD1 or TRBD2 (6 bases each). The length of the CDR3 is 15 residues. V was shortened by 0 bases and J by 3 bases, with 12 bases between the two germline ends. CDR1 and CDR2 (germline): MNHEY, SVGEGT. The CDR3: CASSYSGGQSYEQYF. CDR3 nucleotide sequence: TGTGCCAGCAGTTACTCGGGGGGCCAAAGCTACGAGCAGTACTTC.

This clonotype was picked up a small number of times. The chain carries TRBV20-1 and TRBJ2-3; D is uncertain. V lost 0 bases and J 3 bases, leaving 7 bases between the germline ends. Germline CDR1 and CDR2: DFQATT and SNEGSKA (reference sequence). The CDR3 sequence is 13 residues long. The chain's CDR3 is CSAREDATDTQYF. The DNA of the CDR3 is TGCAGTGCTAGAGAGGACGCAACAGATACGCAGTATTTT.

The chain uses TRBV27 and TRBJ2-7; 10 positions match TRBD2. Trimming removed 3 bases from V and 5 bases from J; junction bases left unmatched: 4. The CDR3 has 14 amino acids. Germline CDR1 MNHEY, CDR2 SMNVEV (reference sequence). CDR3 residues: CASSFSGRVHEQYF. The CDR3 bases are TGTGCCAGCAGTTTCAGCGGGAGGGTACACGAGCAGTACTTC.

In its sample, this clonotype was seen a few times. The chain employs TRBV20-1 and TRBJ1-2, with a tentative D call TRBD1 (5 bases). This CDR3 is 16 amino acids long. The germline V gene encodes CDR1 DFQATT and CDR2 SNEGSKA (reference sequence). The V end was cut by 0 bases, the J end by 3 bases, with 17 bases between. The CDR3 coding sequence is TGCAGTGCTAGAGAAAACGGGGCGGGATTTTACTATGGCTACACCTTC. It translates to CSARENGAGFYYGYTF.

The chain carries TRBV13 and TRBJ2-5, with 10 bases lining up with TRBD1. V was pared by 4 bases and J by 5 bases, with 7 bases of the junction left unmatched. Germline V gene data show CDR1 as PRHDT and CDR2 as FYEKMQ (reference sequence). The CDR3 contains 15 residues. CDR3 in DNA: TGTGCCAGCAGCTCAGCGCGGACAGGGGGGGAGACCCAGTACTTC. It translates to CASSSARTGGETQYF.

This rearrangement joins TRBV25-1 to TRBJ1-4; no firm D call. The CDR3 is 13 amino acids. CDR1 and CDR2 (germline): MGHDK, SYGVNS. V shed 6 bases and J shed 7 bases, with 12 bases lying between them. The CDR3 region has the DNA TGTGCCAGCAGGTCGGGCTTAGGTGAAAAACTGTTTTTT. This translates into CASRSGLGEKLFF.

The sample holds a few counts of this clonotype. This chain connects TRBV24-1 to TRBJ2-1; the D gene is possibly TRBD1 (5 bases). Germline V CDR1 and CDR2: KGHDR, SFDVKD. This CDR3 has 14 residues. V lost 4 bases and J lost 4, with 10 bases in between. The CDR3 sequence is CATSEGVGYNEQFF. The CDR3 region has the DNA TGTGCCACCAGTGAAGGGGTAGGGTACAATGAGCAGTTCTTC.

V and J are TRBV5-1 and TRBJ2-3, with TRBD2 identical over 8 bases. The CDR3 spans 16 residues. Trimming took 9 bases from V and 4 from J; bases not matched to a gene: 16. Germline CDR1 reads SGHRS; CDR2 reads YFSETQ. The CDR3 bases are TGCGCCACACACGCCGGGAGCGGGGGAGGGGCAGATACGCAGTATTTT. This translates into CATHAGSGGGADTQYF.

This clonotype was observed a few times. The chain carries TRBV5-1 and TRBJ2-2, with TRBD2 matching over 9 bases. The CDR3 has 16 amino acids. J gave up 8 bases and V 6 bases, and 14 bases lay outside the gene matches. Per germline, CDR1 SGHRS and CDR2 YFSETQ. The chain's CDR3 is CASTPQRGAPAGELFF. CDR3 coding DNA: TGCGCCAGCACCCCTCAGCGGGGGGCCCCCGCAGGGGAGCTGTTTTTT.

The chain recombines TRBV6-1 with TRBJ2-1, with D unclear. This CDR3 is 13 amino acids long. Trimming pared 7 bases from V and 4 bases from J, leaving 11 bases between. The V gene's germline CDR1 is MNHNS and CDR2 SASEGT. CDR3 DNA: TGTGCCAGCAACAGAGACGGTTACAATGAGCAGTTCTTC. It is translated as CASNRDGYNEQFF.

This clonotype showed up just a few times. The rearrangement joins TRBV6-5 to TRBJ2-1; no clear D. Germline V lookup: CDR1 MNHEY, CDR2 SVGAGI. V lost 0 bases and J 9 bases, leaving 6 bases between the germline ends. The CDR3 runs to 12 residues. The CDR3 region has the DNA TGTGCCAGCAGTTACTCGAGAACTGAGCAGTTCTTC. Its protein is CASSYSRTEQFF.

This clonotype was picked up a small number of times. Here the CDR3 DNA reads TGCGCCAGCAGACCCGGTATCCGGGAAAAATCCTACGAGCAGTACTTC. It specifies CASRPGIREKSYEQYF. This sequence joins TRBV5-1 and TRBJ2-7; weak D call: TRBD2 (5 bases). Germline values: CDR1 SGHRS, CDR2 YFSETQ. V was trimmed by 5 bases and J by 1 base, leaving 19 bases between them. This CDR3 contains 16 residues. The entire variable domain, with the rest obtained from reference TRBV5-1 and TRBJ2-7, is as follows: KAGVTQTPRYLIKTRGQQVTLSCSPISGHRSVSWYQQTPGQGLQFLFEYFSETQRNKGNFPGRFSGRQFSNSRSEMNVSTLELGDSALYLCASRPGIREKSYEQYFGPGTRLTVT.

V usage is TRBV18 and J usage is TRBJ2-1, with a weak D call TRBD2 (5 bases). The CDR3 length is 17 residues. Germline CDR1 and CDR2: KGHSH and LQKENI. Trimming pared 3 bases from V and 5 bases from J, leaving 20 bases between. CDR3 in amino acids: CASSPLVGSDYHNEQFF. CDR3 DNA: TGTGCCAGCTCACCTCTCGTGGGTAGCGACTACCACAATGAGCAGTTCTTC.

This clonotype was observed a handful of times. The DNA for the CDR3 is TGCAGTGCTACCGGGACGATGGAGACCCAGTACTTC. It specifies CSATGTMETQYF. The chain couples TRBV20-1 to TRBJ2-5; D may be TRBD1 or TRBD2 (5 bases each). Germline V gene sequence: CDR1 DFQATT, CDR2 SNEGSKA (reference sequence). The CDR3 loop spans 12 amino acids. Trimming took off 4 bases at V and 5 bases at J, with 11 bases between the two ends.